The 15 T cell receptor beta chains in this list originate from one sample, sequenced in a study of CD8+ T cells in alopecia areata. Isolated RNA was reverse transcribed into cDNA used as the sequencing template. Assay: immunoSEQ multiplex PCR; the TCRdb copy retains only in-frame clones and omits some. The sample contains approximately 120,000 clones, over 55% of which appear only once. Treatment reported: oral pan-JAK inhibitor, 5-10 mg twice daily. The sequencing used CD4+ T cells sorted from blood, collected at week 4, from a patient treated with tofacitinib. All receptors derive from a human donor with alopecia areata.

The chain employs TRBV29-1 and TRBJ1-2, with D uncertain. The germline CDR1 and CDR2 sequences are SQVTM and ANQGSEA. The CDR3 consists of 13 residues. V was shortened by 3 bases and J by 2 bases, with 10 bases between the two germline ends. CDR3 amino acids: CSVEWRMNYGYTF. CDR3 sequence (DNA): TGCAGCGTTGAGTGGCGGATGAACTATGGCTACACCTTC.

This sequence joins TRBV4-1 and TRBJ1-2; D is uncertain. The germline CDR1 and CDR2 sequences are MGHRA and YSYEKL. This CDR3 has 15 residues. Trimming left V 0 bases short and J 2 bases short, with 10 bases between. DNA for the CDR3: TGCGCCAGCAGCCAAGATATGCAGCGCAACTATGGCTACACCTTC. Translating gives CASSQDMQRNYGYTF.

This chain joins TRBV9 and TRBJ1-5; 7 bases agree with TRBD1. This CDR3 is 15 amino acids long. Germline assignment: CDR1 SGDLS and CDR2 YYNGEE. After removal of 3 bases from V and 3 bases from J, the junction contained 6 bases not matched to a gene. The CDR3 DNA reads TGTGCCAGCAGCGGACTGGGACAGCCCAATCAGCCCCAGCATTTT. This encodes CASSGLGQPNQPQHF.

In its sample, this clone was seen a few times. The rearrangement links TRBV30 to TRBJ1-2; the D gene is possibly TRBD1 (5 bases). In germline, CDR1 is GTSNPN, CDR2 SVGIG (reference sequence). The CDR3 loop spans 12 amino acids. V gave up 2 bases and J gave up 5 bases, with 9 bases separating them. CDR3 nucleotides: TGTGCCTGGAGTAGGGGTGATTATGGCTACACCTTC. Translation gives CAWSRGDYGYTF.

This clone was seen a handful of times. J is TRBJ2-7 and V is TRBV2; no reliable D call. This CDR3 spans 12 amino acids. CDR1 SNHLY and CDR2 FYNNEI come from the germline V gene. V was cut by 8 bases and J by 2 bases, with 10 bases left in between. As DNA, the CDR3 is TGTGCCAGCCACGAAACTACCTACGAGCAGTACTTC. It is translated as CASHETTYEQYF. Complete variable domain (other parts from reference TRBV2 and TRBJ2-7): EPEVTQTPSHQVTQMGQEVILRCVPISNHLYFYWYRQILGQKVEFLVSFYNNEISEKSEIFDDQFSVERPDGSNFTLKIRSTKLEDSAMYFCASHETTYEQYFGPGTRLTVT.

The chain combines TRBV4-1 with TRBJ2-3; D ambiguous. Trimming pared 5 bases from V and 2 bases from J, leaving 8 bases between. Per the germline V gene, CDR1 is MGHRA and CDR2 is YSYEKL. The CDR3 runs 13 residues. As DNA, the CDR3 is TGCGCCAGCAGCTTATGGACCACAGATACGCAGTATTTT. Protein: CASSLWTTDTQYF.

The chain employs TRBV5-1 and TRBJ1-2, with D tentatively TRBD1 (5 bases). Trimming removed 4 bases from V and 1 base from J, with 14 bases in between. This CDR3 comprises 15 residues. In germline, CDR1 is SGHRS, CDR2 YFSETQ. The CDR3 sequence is CASSQSFRVNYGYTF. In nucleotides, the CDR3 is TGCGCCAGCAGCCAATCCTTCAGGGTTAACTATGGCTACACCTTC.

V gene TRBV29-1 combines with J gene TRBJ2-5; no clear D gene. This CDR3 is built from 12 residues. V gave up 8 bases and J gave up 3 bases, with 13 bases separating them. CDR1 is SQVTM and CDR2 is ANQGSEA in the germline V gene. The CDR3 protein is CSLLGFEETQYF. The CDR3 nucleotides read TGCAGCCTTCTAGGGTTTGAAGAGACCCAGTACTTC.

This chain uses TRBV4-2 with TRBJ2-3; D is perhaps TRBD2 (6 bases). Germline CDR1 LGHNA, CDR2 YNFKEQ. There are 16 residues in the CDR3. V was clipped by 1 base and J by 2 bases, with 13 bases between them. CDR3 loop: CASSQVSPGDTDTQYF. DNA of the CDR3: TGTGCCAGCAGCCAAGTCTCTCCGGGGGACACAGATACGCAGTATTTT.

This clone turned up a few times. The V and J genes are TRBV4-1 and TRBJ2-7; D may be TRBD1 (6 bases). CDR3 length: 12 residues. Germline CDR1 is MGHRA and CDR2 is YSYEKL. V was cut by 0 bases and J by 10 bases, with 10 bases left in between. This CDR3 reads CASSQDLGTQYF. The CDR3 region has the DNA TGCGCCAGCAGCCAAGATTTAGGGACACAGTACTTC.

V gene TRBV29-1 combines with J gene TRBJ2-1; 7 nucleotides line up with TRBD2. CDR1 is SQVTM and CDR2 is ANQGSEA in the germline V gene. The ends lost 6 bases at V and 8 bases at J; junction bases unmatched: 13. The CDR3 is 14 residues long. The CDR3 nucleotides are TGCAGCGTCGACGTAAGCGGGGCGGCCTATGAGCAGTTCTTC. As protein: CSVDVSGAAYEQFF.

The CDR3 region has the DNA TGTGCCATTAGCGGGAGGGAGAGCACAGATACGCAGTATTTT. This encodes CAISGRESTDTQYF. The J gene is TRBJ2-3, the V gene TRBV10-3; 11 bases line up with TRBD2. This CDR3 is 14 amino acids long. CDR1 and CDR2 from the germline V gene are ENHRY and SYGVKD. With V trimmed by 9 bases and J by 0 bases, 2 bases remained unmatched.

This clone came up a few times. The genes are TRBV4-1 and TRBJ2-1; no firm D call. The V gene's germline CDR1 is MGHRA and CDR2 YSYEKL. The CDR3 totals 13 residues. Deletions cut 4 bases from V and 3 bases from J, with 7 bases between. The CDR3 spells CASSPTLYNEQFF. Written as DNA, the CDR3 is TGCGCCAGCAGCCCCACTCTCTACAATGAGCAGTTCTTC.

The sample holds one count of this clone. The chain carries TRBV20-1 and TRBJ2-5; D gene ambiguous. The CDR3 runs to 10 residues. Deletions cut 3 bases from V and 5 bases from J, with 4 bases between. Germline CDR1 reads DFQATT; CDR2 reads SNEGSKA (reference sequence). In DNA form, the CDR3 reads TGCAGTGCTAGCGTGGAGACCCAGTACTTC. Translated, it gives CSASVETQYF.

CDR3 nucleotides: TGTGCCAGCAGTAACACCGGGGAGCTGTTTTTT. Its translation is CASSNTGELFF. The chain carries TRBV6-6 and TRBJ2-2; D uncertain. The CDR3 runs 11 residues. Germline V gives CDR1 MNHNY, CDR2 SVGAGI (reference sequence). Trimming left V 5 bases short and J 2 bases short, with 0 bases between.